This T cell receptor beta chain comes out of a study of CD8 T cells in Susac syndrome. Across the study: Blood was drawn from Susac syndrome patients while they were therapy-naive, on corticosteroids, or on intravenous immunoglobulin alone.

Sequencing of TCR beta was undertaken in CD8+ and CD4+ T cells derived from blood. FACS enriched CD8+ TEMRA cells, while bulk CD8+ and CD4+ were negatively isolated. This clonotype was recorded a few times. Trimming removed 2 bases from V and 2 bases from J, with 16 bases in between. This CDR3 spans 17 amino acids. Germline values: CDR1 MGHRA, CDR2 YSYEKL. Reverse transcription of roughly 0.45 to 1 ug RNA was performed with random hexamers. Amplification of TCR beta CDR3 spanned 54 Vbeta and 13 Jbeta via immunoSEQ multiplex PCR. TCRdb processed the immunoSEQ multiplex PCR reads anew with MiXCR; each CDR3 protein has one entry. The data hold roughly 200,000 distinct CDR3 sequences, with 85% to 95% observed a single time.

The TCR comes from a human donor with Susac syndrome. The specimen sequenced was CD4+ T cells from PBMCs. The chain links TRBV4-1 to TRBJ2-1, with D maybe TRBD1 (8 bases). CDR3 coding DNA: TGCGCCAGCAGCCAAACCACAGGGGGGGTCACCTACAATGAGCAGTTCTTC. Amino acid sequence: CASSQTTGGVTYNEQFF.